These T cell receptor beta chains were read from a single sample in a study of T cell responses to AZD1222 COVID-19 vaccine. The assay was immunoSEQ multiplex PCR, and TCRdb's table has in-frame clones only and misses some. The sample has about 120,000 clones; around 87% are singletons. Sequenced material: peripheral blood, taken on day 0 of AZD1222 vaccination. The receptors here all came from an adult in good health. The CDR3 runs from the conserved cysteine through the conserved F or W. The order of the fields is V gene, J gene, CDR3 protein.

>TRBV9|TRBJ2-1
CASSVAPGEEQFF
>TRBV4-1|TRBJ1-5
CASSHPQGQPQHF
>TRBV3-1/TRBV3-2|TRBJ2-7
CASSQDQESSTYEQYF
>TRBV7-2|TRBJ1-2
CASSLGGGGYTF
>TRBV2|TRBJ2-3
CASSGGQSTDTQYF
>TRBV6-5|TRBJ2-4
CASSYSHSLAKNIQYF
>TRBV4-1|TRBJ1-2
CASSQESGGGGYTF
>TRBV18|TRBJ2-7
CASSADLGDEQYF
>TRBV5-5|TRBJ2-2
CASGLHRPNTGELFF
>TRBV6-5|TRBJ1-4
CASRVDRVVEKLFF
>TRBV7-9|TRBJ2-1
CASSRGDRGRNEQFF
>TRBV3-1/TRBV3-2|TRBJ1-1
CASSRGQLNTEAFF
>TRBV7-8|TRBJ2-7
CASSPRGAGAGEQYF
>TRBV11-2|TRBJ2-7
CASSLGRGPRYEQYF
>TRBV27|TRBJ1-3
CASSPRPPYSGNTIYF
>TRBV10-3|TRBJ1-1
CAISDPGTEAFF
>TRBV9|TRBJ2-1
CASSVELAGPNEQFF
>TRBV7-6|TRBJ1-1
CASSGGTVNTEAFF
>TRBV5-4|TRBJ1-3
CASSPGRSHSGNTIYF